This T cell receptor beta chain was documented in a study of T cell repertoires in cytomegalovirus infection. Study at large: Public TCR beta signatures provided an indication of both CMV infection and a matching HLA type. Study results and limitations: Predominance within the ex vivo response was attributable to HLA-C-restricted CMV-specific TCR beta clonotypes. The cumulative frequency of public TCR beta families distinguished individuals who carried CMV together with the relevant HLA.

TCRdb reprocessed the reads with MiXCR, giving one entry per CDR3 protein. The repertoire consists of about 230,000 distinct CDR3 sequences, with around 6.4% occurring once and the leading ten covering under 7.5%. In this sample, this clonotype turned up many times. Its antigen is as yet unknown. Germline V gene lookup returns CDR1 KGHSH and CDR2 LQKENI. Trimming pared 0 bases from V and 5 bases from J, leaving 10 bases between. The CDR3 runs to 15 residues. This rearrangement joins TRBV18 to TRBJ2-2; D is possibly TRBD1 or TRBD2 (5 bases each). The sequenced sample was PBMCs. This clonotype originated in a human donor in good health (CMV status not recorded). Some clones in this sample may be carry-over from other donors' samples. The CDR3 spells CASSPPYGGTGELFF. The DNA of the CDR3 is TGTGCCAGCTCACCACCGTATGGGGGTACCGGGGAGCTGTTTTTT.